One T cell receptor (beta chain) is described in this entry. What it binds is unknown. These data are taken from a study of regulatory T cells in long-lasting Graves disease. Study-level findings and limits: Reduced TCR diversity was observed in persistent Graves' patients versus newly diagnosed patients. Persistent patients had more shared public clonotypes (2,741) than new patients (approximately 970). With persistent disease, TRBV28, TRBJ1-2 and TRBJ2-5 were the favored segments.

The CDR3 is made up of 12 amino acids. V was shortened by 3 bases and J by 2 bases, with 7 bases between the two germline ends. Per the germline V gene, CDR1 is DFQATT and CDR2 is SNEGSKA (reference sequence). This sample's time point: persistent/refractory GD, antithyroid drugs over 5 years with positive TRAb. RNA extracted from PBMCs served as the sequencing template. Relying on iRepertoire HTBI primers and Arm-PCR of CDR3 regions, the team built TCR beta libraries. Each CDR3 protein is one row after TCRdb ran MiXCR on the multiplex PCR reads. This sample carries roughly 400,000 distinct CDR3 sequences, about 20% of them seen once, and the ten largest clones take about 20%.

The sequences come from peripheral blood mononuclear cells (PBMCs), collected when the disease was refractory, from a patient treated with antithyroid drugs. This sequence was found in a female donor with Graves disease. This sequence joins TRBV20-1 and TRBJ1-1, with D unclear. This chain's CDR3 is CSASTGNTEAFF. The CDR3 DNA follows: TGCAGTGCTAGTACCGGAAACACTGAAGCTTTCTTT.